This T cell receptor (beta chain) appears in the sequencing data of a study of T cells in tuberculosis (dated by TCRdb to the late 2010s). In terms of the full investigation: In the study, CD1B tetramers and high-throughput TCR immunosequencing were combined to characterize T cells specific for the mycobacterial lipid antigen glucose monomycolate (GMM). With 9 to 10 people per group, a South African clinical cohort compared IGRA-negative adolescents, IGRA-positive adolescents with latent tuberculosis, and adults with active tuberculosis. Broad study findings and their caveats: Smaller NN-distances were partly driven by shorter CDR3-alpha lengths in active tuberculosis patients, and statistical significance was not reached for the TCR-beta difference. Compared with IGRA-negative controls, TCR-alpha repertoires from active tuberculosis had smaller mean NN-distances to GMM-specific TCRs, which suggests that these TCRs underwent clonal expansion. Using GEM motif frequencies, a classifier achieved 60% to 70% accuracy, whereas a classifier built on the diverse GMM-specific repertoire got to roughly 90% accuracy (AUROC approximately 0.93). Which clinical samples got chosen depended on the availability of cryopreserved specimens, and the active tuberculosis cases were adults, whereas the controls were adolescents.

TCR libraries were generated with the immunoSEQ multiplex PCR assay, using TCR-beta and/or TCR-alpha/delta assays for each sample. Amplified TCR libraries were sequenced on the Illumina high-throughput platform. The paper's processing steps were these. Clustering and dimensionality reduction relied on pairwise TCRdist distances among GMM-specific receptors from T cells that were either sorted ex vivo or expanded in vitro. Each clinical repertoire was scored by mean NN-distance, the average TCRdist to the nearest 10% of tetramer-positive reference sequences. GEM TCR motif frequency was calculated as the fraction of unique TCRs that matched known GEM sequences by V/J usage and CDR3 length. Linear discriminant analysis with leave-one-out cross-validation, implemented in scikit-learn, was used to classify active tuberculosis. Here the immuneACCESS table is served through TCRdb, limited to in-frame sequences with V and J called. Missing clones are a known gap in these copies; in checked studies unresolved V genes cover under half, and the rest lacks a known reason. V, J and clone size are taken as reported in that table, and D and trimming were inferred from the DNA itself. This sample is represented by under 45,000 clones; nearly 97% of them were singletons. Roughly 3.5% of the sample comes from the top ten.

A remark on this clone: It has no known antigen specificity. The input lacks base qualities; no much larger clone sits a single base away.

At study entry, adolescents were screened for latent tuberculosis infection by tuberculin skin test and QuantiFERON-TB GOLD In-Tube IGRA. Immunosequencing of unsorted cryopreserved PBMC covered, on average, around 97,000 T cells per clinical donor. Eleven high schools in the Worcester region of the Western Cape, South Africa, served as enrollment sites for adolescents aged 12 to 18 years. Ten adolescents infected with M. tuberculosis and ten uninfected adolescents were chosen and matched for age and sex. PBMC from adolescents were isolated by density centrifugation from freshly drawn heparinized blood and then cryopreserved. The sequenced material came from PBMCs. This clonotype was obtained from a donor aged 10 to 29 with latent tuberculosis or without tuberculosis infection.

The CDR3 reads as follows: CATSRLGHEGYTF. Read as DNA, the sequence is TGTGCCACCAGCAGATTGGGACATGAAGGCTACACCTTC. The rearranged segments are TRBV15 and TRBJ1-2; TRBD1 might be the D gene, on 6 matching bases. The CDR3 runs 13 amino acids, cysteine and phenylalanine included. Only the CDR3 region is kept as DNA, spanning 39 bases read in frame from base 1. V and J lose 2 bases and 8 bases, and a span of 12 bases separates them. For CDR1 and CDR2, the germline V gene (reference sequence) lists LNHNV and YYDKDF.